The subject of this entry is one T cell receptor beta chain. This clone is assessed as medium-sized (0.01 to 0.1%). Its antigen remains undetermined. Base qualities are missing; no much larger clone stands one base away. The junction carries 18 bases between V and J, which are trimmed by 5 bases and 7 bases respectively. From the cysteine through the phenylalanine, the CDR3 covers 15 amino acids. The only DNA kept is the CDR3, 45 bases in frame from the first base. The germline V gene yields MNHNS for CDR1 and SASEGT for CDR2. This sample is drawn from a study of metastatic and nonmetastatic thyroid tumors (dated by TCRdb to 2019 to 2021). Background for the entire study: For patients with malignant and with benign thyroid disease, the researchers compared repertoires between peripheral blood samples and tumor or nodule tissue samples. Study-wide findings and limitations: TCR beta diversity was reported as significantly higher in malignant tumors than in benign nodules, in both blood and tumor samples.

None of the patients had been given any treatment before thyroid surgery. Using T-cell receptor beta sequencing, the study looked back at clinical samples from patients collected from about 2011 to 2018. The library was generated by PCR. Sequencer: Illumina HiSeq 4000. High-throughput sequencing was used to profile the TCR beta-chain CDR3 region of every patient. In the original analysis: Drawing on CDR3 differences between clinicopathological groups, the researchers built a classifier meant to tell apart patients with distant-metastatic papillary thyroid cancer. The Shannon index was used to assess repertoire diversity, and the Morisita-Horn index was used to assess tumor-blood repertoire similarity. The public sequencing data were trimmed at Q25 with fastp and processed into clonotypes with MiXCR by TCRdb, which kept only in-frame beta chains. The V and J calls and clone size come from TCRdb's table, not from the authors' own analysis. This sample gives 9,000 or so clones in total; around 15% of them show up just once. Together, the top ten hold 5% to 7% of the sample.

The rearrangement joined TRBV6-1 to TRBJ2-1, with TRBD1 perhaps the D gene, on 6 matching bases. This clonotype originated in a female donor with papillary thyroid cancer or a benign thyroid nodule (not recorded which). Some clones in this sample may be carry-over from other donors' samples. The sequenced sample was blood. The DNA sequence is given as TGTGCCAGCAGTCCCCTAGGCAGGGGCGGAAATGAGCAGTTCTTC. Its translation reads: CASSPLGRGGNEQFF.